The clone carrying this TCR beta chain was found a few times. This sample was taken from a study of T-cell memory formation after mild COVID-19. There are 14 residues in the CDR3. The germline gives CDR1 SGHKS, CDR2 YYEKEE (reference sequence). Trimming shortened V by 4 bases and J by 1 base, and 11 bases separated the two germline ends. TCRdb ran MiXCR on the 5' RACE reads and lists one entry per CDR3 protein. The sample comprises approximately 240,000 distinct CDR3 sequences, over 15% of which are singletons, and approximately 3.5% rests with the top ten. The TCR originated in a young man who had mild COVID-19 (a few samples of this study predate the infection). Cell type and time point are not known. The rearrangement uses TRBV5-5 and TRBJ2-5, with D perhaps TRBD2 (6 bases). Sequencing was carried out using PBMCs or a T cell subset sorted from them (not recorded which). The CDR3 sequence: CASSRGLSQETQYF. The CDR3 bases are TGTGCCAGCAGCCGGGGACTGTCCCAAGAGACCCAGTACTTC.